This TCR beta chain was obtained from a study of cytomegalovirus exposure and HLA in healthy donors (dated by TCRdb to between 2016 and 2019). Looking at the study overall: An earlier analysis of under 600 of the donors reported 250 to 300 Gb of sequence data and roughly 100 million unique TCR beta sequences from some 180 million T cells. An early release covering roughly 640 HLA-typed donors comprised approximately 290 gigabases of sequencing data and 65 million to 100 million unique TCR sequences. Of the approximately 400 genotyped donors, roughly 80% fell in the genetic ancestry cluster associated with self-reported Caucasian donors. The study aimed to test whether signatures of past pathogen exposure could be identified by cataloging public T cell receptors. Using immunosequencing, the study profiled T cell repertoires from 666 subjects and related those repertoires to cytomegalovirus serostatus. A separate validation cohort of roughly 130 different subjects was used in addition to the 666-subject first cohort. The study combined high-throughput TCR immunosequencing, statistical association of individual TCRs with disease status, and machine learning to predict cytomegalovirus infection status. A later analysis re-analyzed previously published TCR beta repertoires from 660 or so donors and added high-resolution HLA genotyping to study TCR occurrence patterns. In the later analysis, no new phenotypic data were used to find candidate immune exposures; instead, reliance was placed on TCR beta sequences and their occurrence across donors. In an earlier analysis of 500 to 650 of the donors, high-throughput TCR beta sequencing was used to judge whether each TCR beta V gene segment behaved as functional or pseudogenic. Donor age, sex, ethnicity and CMV serostatus were compiled alongside the repertoire data. In a later genetic analysis, genome-wide SNP genotypes for about three fifths of the roughly 670 donors were used, and that subset was treated as a discovery cohort. Every discovery cohort repertoire had been produced on one sequencing platform. Both class I and class II loci were covered by HLA typing, at four-digit resolution. The number of typed donors differed by locus: roughly 620-630 for A, B, C, DRB1 and DQB1; some 500 for DQA1; about 600 for DPA1; and roughly 470 for DPB1. A few DR-DQ haplotypes were treated as single units for association and clustering because of strong linkage in the cohort. Among around 400 genotyped donors of the cohort, an average of approximately 220,000 unique TCR beta nucleotide sequences was sequenced per donor, of which 15% to 20% were non-productive.

Broad study findings and their caveats: This cohort had only TCR beta chains sequenced, and the lack of alpha or paired-chain data limited which features could be detected. A later analysis found that TCR association rates varied across HLA loci, with DRB1 alleles showing the most associated TCRs and HLA-C alleles the fewest. Cytomegalovirus status was reported to be diagnosed by the classifier with high specificity and sensitivity in both the original and validation cohorts. Roughly uniform sequencing depth across donors was assumed in presence/absence analyses, although this assumption may not hold. Several of the top co-occurrence clusters appeared to be linked to parvovirus B19, influenza, CMV and Epstein-Barr virus, according to a later analysis. A cluster of highly shared sequence variants was judged likely to represent a technical artifact of the sequencing pipeline. Most CMV-associated TCR beta chains appeared to be HLA-restricted in a later analysis, and the HLA associations seemed to be driven largely by CMV exposure. Broadly in line with IMGT annotations, most TCR beta V segments showed up in productive rearrangements about 87% or about 30% of the time in an earlier analysis of around 600 of the donors. An association between a missense DCLRE1C variant and V-gene and J-gene trimming of TCR beta chains was found in a later genetic analysis and replicated in an independent cohort. Most TCR sequences were seen in very few donors, while some public TCRs were found in many individuals. A later analysis associated 16,951 TCR beta sequences with specific HLA alleles at a false discovery rate of 0.05. The study listed 150 to 200 TCR beta chains as associated with cytomegalovirus. Because counts were too low, roughly 17 rarely observed V segments, including chromosome 9 orphons, were left out of the earlier analysis of roughly 600 of the donors. Some IMGT-functional V segments, including TRBV6-2 and TRBV6-3, could not be told apart with the 87-base-pair reads, so those segments were excluded. Because some donors lacked HLA typing at each locus, the association tests relied only on the typed subset. Correlated functional status among segregating V segments might reflect linkage disequilibrium, but an unknown experimental factor could not be ruled out. For the cohort, immune exposure information was limited to CMV serostatus. In vitro tests confirmed that a few of the cytomegalovirus-associated TCR beta chains recognize cytomegalovirus antigens. A later genetic analysis reported fewer N-insertions in productive TCRs among donors in an Asian-associated ancestry cluster than the roughly 700-donor mean. It was suggested by the authors that the approach could potentially be generalized to other disease states and immunological phenotypes. Strong co-occurrence of HLA alleles, especially DR and DQ, made assigning TCR associations to individual alleles difficult. A further reported finding was that TCR beta sequences accurately predicted the HLA-A and HLA-B alleles for most subjects in the first cohort. Compared with equally common non-associated chains, HLA-associated TCR beta chains in a later analysis were more clonally expanded and had lower generation probabilities.

Comment on this clone: It has no known antigen specificity. At one end, the junction sequence differs from germline, possibly due to a read error.

The cohort comprised hundreds of healthy bone marrow donors. Cohort members were all nominally healthy when sampled, although unrecorded immune exposures were likely present. The donor was CMV seropositive and belonged to the group of a few hundred seropositive cohort members. A peripheral blood sample was provided by each donor, and peripheral blood mononuclear cells were used for TCR beta sequencing. The Qiagen DNeasy Blood Extraction Kit was used to extract genomic DNA from the blood cell samples. Preparation of the library involved the immunoSEQ multiplex PCR assay. For the multiplex PCR, a mixture combining 60 forward primers for TCR Vbeta segments and 13 reverse primers for TCR Jbeta segments was used. Amplification of the CDR3 region of rearranged TCR beta genes was performed with a multiplex PCR assay on genomic DNA. The amplified TCR beta libraries were sequenced on the Illumina HiSeq System as 87-base-pair reads. As for the original processing: Across the 500 to 750 repertoires, a later analysis counted some 80 million unique TCR beta chains, 9.5 million to 12 million of which were shared by at least two donors. Raw reads were error-corrected and collapsed into unique sequences with a nearest-neighbor algorithm that merged closely related sequences to remove PCR and sequencing errors. Alignment of CDR3 sequences to IMGT reference sequences was used to assign V, D and J gene segments. For a sequence to be retained, at least a six-nucleotide match to both a V gene segment and a J gene segment was required. A rearrangement counted as productive if the CDR3 had no stop codons and remained in frame with V and J, and every other rearrangement counted as non-productive. CDR3 was defined by IMGT convention, running from the second conserved V-encoded cysteine to the conserved J-encoded phenylalanine. The earlier analysis of approximately 500 of the donors excluded sequences that lacked an unambiguous match to a single V gene segment. In an earlier analysis of more than 500 of the donors, a V segment was called functional when productive rearrangements were above 56.7%, and segregating when the standard deviation between donors exceeded 5%. A statistical classification framework was developed to diagnose cytomegalovirus status using the catalog of TCR beta chain sequences. In a later analysis, TCR nucleotide sequences were compared against IMGT/GENE-DB human TR gene sequences so that V and J genes could be assigned. A later analysis assigned CDR3 sequences and most-parsimonious VDJ recombination scenarios with the TCRdist pipeline. In a later analysis, every TCR beta chain was defined by the combination of its CDR3 amino acid sequence and its V-gene family, and reads without a unique V-gene family were dropped. As a way to deal with suspected cross-contamination and a sequencing artifact, a later analysis dropped over 550 nucleotide sequences that were highly shared and had low generation probability. In a later analysis, a clonal expansion index for each public chain was calculated from normalized within-repertoire ranks of inferred template counts. In a later analysis, generation probabilities were computed using a VDJ recombination model fitted to out-of-frame rearrangements, and the results were checked against IGoR. In a later analysis, TCR-TCR, TCR-HLA and TCR-CMV co-occurrence was scored with hypergeometric tests, and a repertoire-size bias correction was applied to TCR pairs. In a later analysis, false discovery rates were estimated by permuting HLA or CMV assignments 20 times. A later analysis grouped co-occurring TCRs with DBSCAN, adding TCRdist sequence similarity when clustering within HLA-allele-positive subsets. Repertoires with fewer than 30,000 or more than 120,000 public chains were left out of co-occurrence clustering, as were five repertoires with anomalous nucleotide sharing. Drawn from immuneACCESS, this table holds only the in-frame rearrangements with V and J called that TCRdb kept. Clones are partly lost; checked studies trace under half to an unresolved V gene and leave the rest unexplained. V, J and clone size are taken as reported in that table, and D and trimming were inferred from the DNA itself. Counted in this sample were 150,000 to 200,000 clones; around 75% of them appeared once. The ten most abundant clones make up approximately 6% of the sample.

The CDR3 has 15 amino acids, counting the end cysteine and phenylalanine. The sequence is cut down to CDR3 DNA, 45 bases in frame from base 1. Reading the germline V gene gives CDR1 MGHRA and CDR2 YSYEKL. The material sequenced was PBMCs. The chain links TRBV4-1 with TRBJ1-5, with the D gene call left open. The clonotype comes from a woman aged 30 to 39 in good health and CMV-seropositive. The bases read TGTGCCAGCAGCCAAGAGGAGGAAGGCTATCAGCCCCAGCATTTT. Its translation reads: CASSQEEEGYQPQHF.